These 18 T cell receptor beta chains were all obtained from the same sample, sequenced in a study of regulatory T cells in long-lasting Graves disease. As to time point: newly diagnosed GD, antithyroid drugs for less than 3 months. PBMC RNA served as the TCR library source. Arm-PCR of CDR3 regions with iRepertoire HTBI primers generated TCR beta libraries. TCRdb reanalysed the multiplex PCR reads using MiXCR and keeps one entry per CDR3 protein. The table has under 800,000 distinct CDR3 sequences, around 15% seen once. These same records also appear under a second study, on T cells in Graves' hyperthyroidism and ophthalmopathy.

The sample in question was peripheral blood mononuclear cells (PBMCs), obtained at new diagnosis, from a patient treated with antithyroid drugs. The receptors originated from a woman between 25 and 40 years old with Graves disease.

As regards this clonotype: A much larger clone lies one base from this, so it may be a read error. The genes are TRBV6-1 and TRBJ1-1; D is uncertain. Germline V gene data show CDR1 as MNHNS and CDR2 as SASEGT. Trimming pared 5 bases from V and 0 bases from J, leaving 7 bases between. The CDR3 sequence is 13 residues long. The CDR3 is CASSHEVNTEAFF. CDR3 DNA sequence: TGTGCCAGCAGTCACGAAGTGAACACTGAAGCTTTCTTT.

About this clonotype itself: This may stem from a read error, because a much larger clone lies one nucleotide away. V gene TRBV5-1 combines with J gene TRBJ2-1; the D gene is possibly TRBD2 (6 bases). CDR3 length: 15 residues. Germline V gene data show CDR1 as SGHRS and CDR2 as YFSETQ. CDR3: CTSSLAVRELDEQFF. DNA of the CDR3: TGCACCAGCTCCCTTGCCGTTCGGGAGCTCGATGAGCAGTTCTTC.

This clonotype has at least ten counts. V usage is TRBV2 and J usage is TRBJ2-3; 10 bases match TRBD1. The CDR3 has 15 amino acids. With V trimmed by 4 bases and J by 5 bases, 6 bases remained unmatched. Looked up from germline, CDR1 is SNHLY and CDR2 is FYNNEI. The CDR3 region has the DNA TGTGCCAGCAGTGTAAGAGACAGGGGGCGAGATACGCAGTATTTT. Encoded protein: CASSVRDRGRDTQYF. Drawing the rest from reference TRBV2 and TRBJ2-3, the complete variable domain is EPEVTQTPSHQVTQMGQEVILRCVPISNHLYFYWYRQILGQKVEFLVSFYNNEISEKSEIFDDQFSVERPDGSNFTLKIRSTKLEDSAMYFCASSVRDRGRDTQYFGPGTRLTVL.

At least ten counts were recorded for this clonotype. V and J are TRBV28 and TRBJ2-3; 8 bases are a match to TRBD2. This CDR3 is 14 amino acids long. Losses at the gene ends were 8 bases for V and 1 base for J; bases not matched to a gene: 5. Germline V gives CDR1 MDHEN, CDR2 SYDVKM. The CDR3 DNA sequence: TGTGCCAGCGTCCCACTAGCGGGCACAGATACGCAGTATTTT. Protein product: CASVPLAGTDTQYF.

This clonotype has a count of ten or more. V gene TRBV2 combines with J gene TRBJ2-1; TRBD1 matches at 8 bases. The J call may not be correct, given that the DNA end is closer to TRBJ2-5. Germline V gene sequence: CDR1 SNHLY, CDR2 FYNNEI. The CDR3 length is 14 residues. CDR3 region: CASSELDRVGTQYF. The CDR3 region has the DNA TGTGCCAGCAGTGAATTGGACAGGGTTGGGACCCAGTACTTC.

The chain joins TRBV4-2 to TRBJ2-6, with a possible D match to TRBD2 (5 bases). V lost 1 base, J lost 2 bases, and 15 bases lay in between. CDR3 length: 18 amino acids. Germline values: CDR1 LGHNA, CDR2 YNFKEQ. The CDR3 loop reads CASSQGPRGGTGANVLTF. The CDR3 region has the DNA TGTGCCAGCAGCCAAGGTCCCCGAGGAGGCACTGGGGCCAACGTCCTGACTTTC.

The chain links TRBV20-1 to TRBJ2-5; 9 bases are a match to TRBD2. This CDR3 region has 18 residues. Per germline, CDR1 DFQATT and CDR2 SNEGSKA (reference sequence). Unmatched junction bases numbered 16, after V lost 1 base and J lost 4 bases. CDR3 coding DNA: TGCAGTGCTAGAGGTGGGGCGTCCCTAGCGGGAACCCCAGAGACCCAGTACTTC. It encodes CSARGGASLAGTPETQYF.

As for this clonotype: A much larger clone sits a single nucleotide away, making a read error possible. CDR3 in amino acids: CASIVEREGLSSYNEQYF. In DNA, the CDR3 is TGTGCCAGCATTGTCGAGCGGGAGGGCCTTTCCTCCTACAATGAGCAGTACTTC. V usage is TRBV2 and J usage is TRBJ2-7; TRBD2 agrees at 10 bases. Germline V CDR1 and CDR2: SNHLY, FYNNEI. V lost 7 bases and J lost 7; bases outside the gene matches: 22. The CDR3 sequence is 18 residues long.

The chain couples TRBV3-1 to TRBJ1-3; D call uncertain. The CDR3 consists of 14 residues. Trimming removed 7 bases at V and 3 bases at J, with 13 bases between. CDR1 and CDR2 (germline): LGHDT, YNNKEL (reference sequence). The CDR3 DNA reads TGTGCCAGCACGGCAATGGTCGGTGGAAACACCATATATTTT. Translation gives CASTAMVGGNTIYF.

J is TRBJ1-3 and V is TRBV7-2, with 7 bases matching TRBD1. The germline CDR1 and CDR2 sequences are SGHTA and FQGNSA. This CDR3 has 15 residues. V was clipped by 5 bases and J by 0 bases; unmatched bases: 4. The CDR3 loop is CASSQGGYSGNTIYF. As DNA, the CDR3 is TGTGCCAGCAGCCAAGGGGGCTACTCTGGAAACACCATATATTTT.

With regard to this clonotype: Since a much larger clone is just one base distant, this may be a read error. The CDR3 DNA sequence: TGTGCCAGCGGACGCGCCCAGACCCAGCATTTT. Its translation: CASGRAQTQHF. The V call is TRBV6-1, the J call TRBJ1-5; D unclear. The CDR3 contains 11 residues. The germline V gene has CDR1 MNHNS and CDR2 SASEGT. The V end lost 8 bases, the J end lost 11 bases, and 13 bases lay between the germline ends.

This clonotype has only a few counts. In nucleotides, the CDR3 is TGTGCCAGCTCACCTGGGGGGGCGAGCACTGAAGCTTTCTTT. Translation: CASSPGGASTEAFF. The chain joins TRBV18 to TRBJ1-1; a possible D gene is TRBD1 (6 bases). V lost 3 bases, J lost 4 bases, and 12 bases lay in between. This CDR3 contains 14 residues. CDR1 and CDR2 from the germline V gene are KGHSH and LQKENI.

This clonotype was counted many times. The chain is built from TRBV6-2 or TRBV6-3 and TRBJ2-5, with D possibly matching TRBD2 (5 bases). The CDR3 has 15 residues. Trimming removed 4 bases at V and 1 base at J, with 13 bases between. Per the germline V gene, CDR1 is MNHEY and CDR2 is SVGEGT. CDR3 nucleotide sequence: TGTGCCAGCAGTTTCTCCCGGACTGGCCAAGAGACCCAGTACTTC. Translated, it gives CASSFSRTGQETQYF.

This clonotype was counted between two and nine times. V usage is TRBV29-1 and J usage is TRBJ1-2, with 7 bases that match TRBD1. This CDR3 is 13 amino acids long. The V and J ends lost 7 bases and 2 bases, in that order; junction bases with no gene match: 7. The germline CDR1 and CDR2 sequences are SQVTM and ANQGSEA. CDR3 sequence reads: CSASGTVNYGYTF. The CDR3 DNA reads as TGCAGCGCCTCCGGGACAGTAAACTATGGCTACACCTTC. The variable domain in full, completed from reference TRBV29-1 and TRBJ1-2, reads SAVISQKPSRDICQRGTSLTIQCQVDSQVTMMFWYRQQPGQSLTLIATANQGSEATYESGFVIDKFPISRPNLTFSTLTVSNMSPEDSSIYLCSASGTVNYGYTFGSGTRLTVV.

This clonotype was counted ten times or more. CDR3 in amino acids: CASNWDRFTNTGELFF. The CDR3 nucleotides are TGTGCCAGCAATTGGGATCGGTTTACGAACACCGGGGAGCTGTTTTTT. The chain links TRBV28 to TRBJ2-2; D unclear. CDR1 and CDR2 (germline): MDHEN, SYDVKM. The CDR3 is 16 residues long. V was trimmed by 7 bases and J by 0 bases, leaving 15 bases between them.

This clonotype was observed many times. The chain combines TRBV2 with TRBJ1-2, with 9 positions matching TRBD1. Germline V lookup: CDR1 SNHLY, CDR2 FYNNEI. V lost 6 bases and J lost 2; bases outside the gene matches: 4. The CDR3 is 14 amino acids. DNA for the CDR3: TGTGCCAGCAGCCCCGGACAGGGGAACTATGGCTACACCTTC. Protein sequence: CASSPGQGNYGYTF.

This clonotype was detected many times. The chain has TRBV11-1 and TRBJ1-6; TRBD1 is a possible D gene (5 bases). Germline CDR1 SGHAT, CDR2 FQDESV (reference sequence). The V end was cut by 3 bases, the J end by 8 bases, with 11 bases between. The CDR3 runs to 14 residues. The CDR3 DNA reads TGTGCCAGCAGCTTGGGGGGGTTTGATTCACCCCTCCACTTT. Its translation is CASSLGGFDSPLHF.

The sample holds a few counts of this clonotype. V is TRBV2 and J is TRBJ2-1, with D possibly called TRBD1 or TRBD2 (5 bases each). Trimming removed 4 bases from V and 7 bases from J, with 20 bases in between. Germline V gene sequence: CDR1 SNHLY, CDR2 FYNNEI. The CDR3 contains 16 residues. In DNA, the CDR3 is TGTGCCAGCAGTGGTTACGGGACCCGGAGTTGGAATGAGCAGTTCTTC. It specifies CASSGYGTRSWNEQFF.